This TCR beta chain came from a study of PD-L1 blockade in urothelial cancer. Study-level information: Of prior chemotherapy regimens, patients had received between 0 and 3.

Stated time point: peripheral blood 6 weeks after treatment start. The V gene end was trimmed by 5 bases and the J gene end by 5 bases; junction bases not matched to a gene: 16. From germline, CDR1 is MDHEN and CDR2 SYDVKM. The CDR3 has 18 amino acids. Clones were sequenced by immunoSEQ multiplex PCR, and TCRdb holds only the in-frame ones, with some missing. This table holds some 22,000 clones, around 91% found once. The rearrangement joins TRBV28 to TRBJ1-2, with 11 bases lining up with TRBD1. This TCR was sampled from a woman in her sixties or seventies with urothelial cancer. The sample in question was PBMCs, obtained around atezolizumab (anti-PD-L1) treatment. The CDR3 nucleotides read TGTGCCAGCAGTGAAGAAAGGACAGGGGGCGCGTATGTGTATGGCTACACCTTC. This gives the protein CASSEERTGGAYVYGYTF.